One and the same sample provided the 19 T cell receptor beta chains below, sequenced in a study of T cells in Graves' hyperthyroidism and ophthalmopathy. From RNA transcripts, TCR beta CDR3 regions were amplified. First-round RT-PCR targeting the TCR CDR3 was performed with the HTBI primer set. From the multiplex PCR reads, TCRdb called clonotypes with MiXCR, one entry per CDR3 protein. The sample lists approximately 510,000 distinct CDR3 sequences; roughly 20% were seen once. The sequenced material came from blood. These TCRs come from a man between 18 and 35 years old with Graves' hyperthyroidism.

This clonotype came up many times. This rearrangement joins TRBV12-3 or TRBV12-4 to TRBJ2-7; TRBD2 might be the D (6 bases). V was pared by 2 bases and J by 0 bases, with 8 bases between. The CDR3 consists of 14 residues. The chain's CDR3 is CASSLRGNSYEQYF. Here the CDR3 DNA reads TGTGCCAGCAGTTTACGGGGGAACTCCTACGAGCAGTACTTC.

In its sample, this clonotype was seen a few times. This chain joins TRBV5-1 and TRBJ2-7; D call uncertain. V shed 4 bases and J shed 1 base, with 12 bases lying between them. This CDR3 comprises 14 residues. The germline V gene has CDR1 SGHRS and CDR2 YFSETQ. The CDR3 nucleotides are TGCGCCAGCAGCCCCGGGCTGGGGTCCTACGAGCAGTACTTC. This translates into CASSPGLGSYEQYF.

As regards this clonotype: A much more abundant neighbour one base away suggests this may be a read error. CDR3: CSARDGTQYSNRPHHF. The CDR3 DNA reads TGCAGTGCTAGAGATGGGACACAGTATAGCAATCGGCCCCATCATTTT. The V call is TRBV20-1, the J call TRBJ1-5, with D perhaps TRBD1 (6 bases). Per germline, CDR1 DFQATT and CDR2 SNEGSKA (reference sequence). This CDR3 spans 16 amino acids.

The chain carries TRBV2 and TRBJ2-3; 10 bases are shared with TRBD2. The CDR3 length is 16 residues. J lost 5 bases, V lost 0 bases, and 5 bases had no gene match. The germline CDR1 and CDR2 sequences are SNHLY and FYNNEI. The CDR3 is CASSEAFSGGRDTQYF. CDR3 DNA: TGTGCCAGCAGTGAAGCTTTTAGCGGGGGGAGAGATACGCAGTATTTT. Variable domain in full (rest from reference TRBV2 and TRBJ2-3): EPEVTQTPSHQVTQMGQEVILRCVPISNHLYFYWYRQILGQKVEFLVSFYNNEISEKSEIFDDQFSVERPDGSNFTLKIRSTKLEDSAMYFCASSEAFSGGRDTQYFGPGTRLTVL.

V and J are TRBV28 and TRBJ2-5, with TRBD2 matching over 8 bases. The CDR3 is made up of 14 amino acids. After removal of 4 bases from V and 5 bases from J, the junction contained 6 bases not matched to a gene. Germline V gives CDR1 MDHEN, CDR2 SYDVKM. The DNA for the CDR3 is TGTGCCAGCAGTTCGGCGGGGGGCAGGGAGACCCAGTACTTC. Its protein product is CASSSAGGRETQYF.

J is TRBJ1-1 and V is TRBV6-1, with unresolved D. CDR1 and CDR2 (germline): MNHNS, SASEGT. There are 12 residues in the CDR3. The V gene lost 10 bases and the J gene lost 7 bases, with 16 bases spanning the gap. The CDR3 sequence is CAINGESLEAFF. CDR3 DNA: TGTGCCATCAACGGCGAGAGCCTTGAAGCTTTCTTT.

This clonotype has ten or more counts. The rearrangement joins TRBV19 to TRBJ1-1; no clear D. CDR1 is LNHDA and CDR2 is SQIVND in the germline V gene (reference sequence). The CDR3 loop spans 12 amino acids. Trimming removed 6 bases from V and 5 bases from J, with 10 bases in between. The CDR3 loop is CASSYRRTEAFF. The CDR3 DNA sequence: TGTGCCAGTAGCTATCGGAGGACTGAAGCTTTCTTT.

This clonotype was detected ten times or more. The genes are TRBV18 and TRBJ1-1, with D maybe TRBD1 (6 bases). Germline assignment: CDR1 KGHSH and CDR2 LQKENI. V was clipped by 8 bases and J by 0 bases, with 10 bases between them. The CDR3 runs to 13 residues. CDR3 coding DNA: TGTGCCAGCGAGGGGGTCATGAACACTGAAGCTTTCTTT. Its translation is CASEGVMNTEAFF. Using reference TRBV18 and TRBJ1-1 for the parts outside the CDR3, the full variable domain is NAGVMQNPRHLVRRRGQEARLRCSPMKGHSHVYWYRQLPEEGLKFMVYLQKENIIDESGMPKERFSAEFPKEGPSILRIQQVVRGDSAAYFCASEGVMNTEAFFGQGTRLTVV.

V and J are TRBV24-1 and TRBJ2-7; no firm D call. Germline V gives CDR1 KGHDR, CDR2 SFDVKD. Trimming left V 3 bases short and J 4 bases short, with 9 bases between. This CDR3 is 13 amino acids long. This CDR3 is CATSDDLGYEQYF. For the CDR3, the DNA is TGTGCCACCAGTGATGACCTCGGGTACGAGCAGTACTTC.

This chain connects TRBV4-1 to TRBJ1-1; the D is unclear. V was clipped by 0 bases and J by 4 bases, with 12 bases between them. This CDR3 has 15 residues. The germline V gene encodes CDR1 MGHRA and CDR2 YSYEKL. The CDR3, as DNA: TGCGCCAGCAGCCAAGATAGGGTTCTCGCCACTGAAGCTTTCTTT. It translates to CASSQDRVLATEAFF.

There are many counts of this clonotype. V is TRBV19 and J is TRBJ1-1, with 8 bases lining up with TRBD1. Per germline, CDR1 LNHDA and CDR2 SQIVND (reference sequence). The CDR3 runs 12 residues. J was trimmed by 5 bases and V by 9 bases; bases with no gene match: 5. The CDR3 region has the DNA TGTGCCAGCGACAGGGGATTTACTGAAGCTTTCTTT. As protein: CASDRGFTEAFF.

The J gene is TRBJ1-5, the V gene TRBV29-1; D might be TRBD1 (5 bases). The germline V gene encodes CDR1 SQVTM and CDR2 ANQGSEA. CDR3 size: 14 residues. V was cut by 7 bases and J by 1 base, with 14 bases left in between. CDR3 nucleotides: TGCAGCGCAGCTTTACAGGACAGCAATCAGCCCCAGCATTTT. Its protein product is CSAALQDSNQPQHF.

This clonotype has at least ten counts. The V gene is TRBV19, the J gene TRBJ2-1, with 7 bases that match TRBD1. Germline CDR1 LNHDA, CDR2 SQIVND (reference sequence). CDR3 length equals 18 residues. Trimming cost V 3 bases and J 1 base; bases outside gene matches: 12. Here the CDR3 DNA reads TGTGCCAGTAGTATGGGGCAGGGGGTCGCAAGGTCCTACAATGAGCAGTTCTTC. Its protein product is CASSMGQGVARSYNEQFF.

This clonotype was detected ten times or more. J is TRBJ2-7 and V is TRBV20-1; 9 bases fit TRBD1. This CDR3 has 13 amino acids. The germline V gene encodes CDR1 DFQATT and CDR2 SNEGSKA (reference sequence). V shed 5 bases, J shed 2 bases, and the junction held 4 bases outside the gene matches. The CDR3 region has the DNA TGCAGTGCTGACCGGGACAGGGCCTACGAGCAGTACTTC. It encodes CSADRDRAYEQYF.

This clonotype appeared many times. The chain has TRBV30 and TRBJ1-2; D is uncertain. The V gene lost 5 bases and the J gene lost 5 bases, with 15 bases spanning the gap. The CDR3 is 13 residues long. CDR1 and CDR2 (germline): GTSNPN, SVGIG (reference sequence). As DNA, the CDR3 is TGTGCCTGGGGGCCAGGTGGAGCTTATGGCTACACCTTC. Protein sequence: CAWGPGGAYGYTF.

The chain combines TRBV7-2 with TRBJ1-3, with TRBD1 as a possible D gene (5 bases). Germline V gene lookup returns CDR1 SGHTA and CDR2 FQGNSA. V was cut by 3 bases and J by 3 bases, with 9 bases left in between. The length of the CDR3 is 14 residues. CDR3 sequence (DNA): TGTGCCAGCAGCTTTGGCAGGGATGGAAACACCATATATTTT. As protein: CASSFGRDGNTIYF. The variable domain in full, with the rest retrieved from reference TRBV7-2 and TRBJ1-3, is GAGVSQSPSNKVTEKGKDVELRCDPISGHTALYWYRQSLGQGLEFLIYFQGNSAPDKSGLPSDRFSAERTGGSVSTLTIQRTQQEDSAVYLCASSFGRDGNTIYFGEGSWLTVV.

As for this clonotype: A much larger clone lies a single base off, so this may be a read error. The conserved final phenylalanine or tryptophan is absent from the CDR3, which likely points to a read error. This chain uses TRBV2 with TRBJ2-7, with D perhaps assigned TRBD1 or TRBD2 (5 bases each). This CDR3 has 16 residues. V lost 5 bases and J lost 2, with 19 bases in between. In germline, CDR1 is SNHLY, CDR2 FYNNEI. The CDR3 spells CASSSGQGRPTYEQYY. CDR3 in DNA: TGTGCCAGCAGTTCCGGCCAGGGACGGCCGACCTACGAGCAGTACTAC.

The J gene is TRBJ1-1, the V gene TRBV6-5; D perhaps matches TRBD1 (6 bases). V lost 0 bases and J lost 5, with 16 bases in between. Germline CDR1 reads MNHEY; CDR2 reads SVGAGI. This CDR3 comprises 16 residues. In DNA form, the CDR3 reads TGTGCCAGCAGTTACTCGACTACCGGGGGGCGAACTGAAGCTTTCTTT. Its protein product is CASSYSTTGGRTEAFF.

This sequence joins TRBV9 and TRBJ2-5, with 13 bases identical to TRBD2. Germline V gene data show CDR1 as SGDLS and CDR2 as YYNGEE. V lost 4 bases, J lost 2 bases, and 8 bases stayed unmatched. This CDR3 spans 17 amino acids. The CDR3 sequence: CASSPLGGLAGQETQYF. In DNA, the CDR3 is TGTGCCAGCAGCCCCCTCGGGGGACTAGCGGGGCAAGAGACCCAGTACTTC.